This is a list of T cell receptor beta chains from one sample in a study of technical replicates of blood from four donors. Generated by immunoSEQ multiplex PCR, the TCRdb table keeps only in-frame clones and is missing some. Of roughly 13,000 clones in the sample, 95% were seen once. Sequencing input: PBMCs. The receptors were gathered from a human donor in good health. CDR3s include the opening cysteine and the closing phenylalanine or tryptophan. D genes are given only for firm matches. The size entry is marked missing in some rows and otherwise reads once, few, many or a size class.

cdr3_aa	cdr3_nt	v_call	j_call	clone_size	d_call
CAWNRGTTYEQYF	TGTGCCTGGAATCGAGGGACTACCTACGAGCAGTACTTC	TRBV30	TRBJ2-7	-	TRBD2
CASSLQNYGYTF	TGTGCCAGCAGCTTACAAAACTATGGCTACACCTTC	TRBV5-6	TRBJ1-2	-	-
CASSLVGNGANVLTF	TGTGCCAGCAGCTTGGTCGGTAATGGGGCCAACGTCCTGACTTTC	TRBV7-3	TRBJ2-6	-	-
CASSSESGLGTEAFF	TGCGCCAGCAGCTCGGAATCGGGTTTGGGCACTGAAGCTTTCTTT	TRBV5-1	TRBJ1-1	-	-
CASSPGGLRNEQFF	TGCGCCAGCAGCCCAGGAGGGTTGAGGAATGAGCAGTTCTTC	TRBV5-1	TRBJ2-1	-	-
CASSLAGGPDTQYF	TGTGCCAGCAGCTTAGCGGGAGGGCCGGATACGCAGTATTTT	TRBV11-2	TRBJ2-3	-	TRBD2
CASSQSTGVNEQFF	TGCGCCAGCAGCCAATCTACAGGGGTCAATGAGCAGTTCTTC	TRBV4-1	TRBJ2-1	-	TRBD1
CASRVTGRPFGWYGYTF	TGTGCAAGTCGCGTCACAGGGCGGCCCTTCGGTTGGTATGGCTACACCTTC	TRBV12-2	TRBJ1-2	once	-
CASSPDRVGETQYF	TGTGCCAGCAGCCCGGACAGGGTTGGAGAGACCCAGTACTTC	TRBV7-7	TRBJ2-5	-	TRBD1
CASSGTGGTQPQHF	TGTGCCAGCAGCGGGACAGGGGGCACTCAGCCCCAGCATTTT	TRBV27	TRBJ1-5	-	TRBD1
CASSQDPRFYNEQFF	TGTGCCAGCAGCCAAGATCCCAGGTTCTACAATGAGCAGTTCTTC	TRBV4-2	TRBJ2-1	-	-
CAISGPGQGLETQYF	TGTGCCATCAGTGGTCCGGGACAGGGGCTGGAGACCCAGTACTTC	TRBV10-3	TRBJ2-5	-	TRBD1
CASSLTGTNEKLFF	TGTGCCAGCAGCTTGACCGGAACTAATGAAAAACTGTTTTTT	TRBV5-6	TRBJ1-4	-	-
CASSPIAGGPSETQYF	TGTGCCAGCAGCCCGATAGCGGGAGGGCCCTCAGAGACCCAGTACTTC	TRBV7-9	TRBJ2-5	-	TRBD2
CASSFPGQGPEKLFF	TGCGCCAGCAGTTTTCCGGGACAGGGTCCTGAAAAACTGTTTTTT	TRBV10-2	TRBJ1-4	-	TRBD1
CASRLGQPGQLNTEAFF	TGTGCAAGTCGCTTAGGCCAACCGGGACAGCTTAACACTGAAGCTTTCTTT	TRBV12-2	TRBJ1-1	-	-
CASTKEDTGNTIYF	TGTGCCAGCACCAAAGAGGACACTGGAAACACCATATATTTT	TRBV9	TRBJ1-3	once	-
CASIQYNTEAFF	TGTGCCAGCATACAGTATAACACTGAAGCTTTCTTT	TRBV28	TRBJ1-1	-	-
CASSEGLAGTYEQYF	TGTGCCAGTAGTGAGGGACTAGCGGGAACCTACGAGCAGTACTTC	TRBV19	TRBJ2-7	-	TRBD2
CASSKLKGVLSTDTQYF	TGTGCCAGCAGTAAACTTAAGGGGGTACTTAGCACAGATACGCAGTATTTT	TRBV25-1	TRBJ2-3	-	-
CASSTDRNTGELFF	TGTGCCAGTAGTACGGACAGAAACACCGGGGAGCTGTTTTTT	TRBV19	TRBJ2-2	once	-
CASRRQGATNEKLFF	TGTGCCAGCAGGCGACAGGGGGCAACTAATGAAAAACTGTTTTTT	TRBV6-5	TRBJ1-4	-	TRBD1
CASSIVGLAGMNEQFF	TGTGCCAGTAGTATTGTGGGGCTAGCGGGAATGAATGAGCAGTTCTTC	TRBV19	TRBJ2-1	-	TRBD2
CASDRLRSYEQYF	TGTGCCAGCGACAGGCTCCGATCCTACGAGCAGTACTTC	TRBV2	TRBJ2-7	-	-
CASSIVAGSETQYF	TGTGCCAGTAGTATTGTAGCGGGAAGCGAGACCCAGTACTTC	TRBV19	TRBJ2-5	-	TRBD2
CSVTPGTEYGYTF	TGCAGCGTTACCCCCGGGACAGAGTATGGCTACACCTTC	TRBV29-1	TRBJ1-2	once	TRBD1
CASSPRLAGEATDTQYF	TGTGCCAGCAGTCCCCGACTAGCGGGAGAAGCCACAGATACGCAGTATTTT	TRBV27	TRBJ2-3	-	TRBD2
CASSLASGSVGETQYF	TGCGCCAGCAGCTTGGCTAGCGGGAGTGTGGGAGAGACCCAGTACTTC	TRBV5-1	TRBJ2-5	-	TRBD2
CAWSENSGTQPQHF	TGTGCCTGGAGTGAAAATTCAGGGACACAGCCCCAGCATTTT	TRBV30	TRBJ1-5	-	-
CASKMEGRGHYGYTF	TGTGCCAGTAAAATGGAGGGCAGGGGGCACTATGGCTACACCTTC	TRBV19	TRBJ1-2	-	TRBD1
CASSFRGQETQYF	TGTGCCAGCAGCTTTCGAGGTCAAGAGACCCAGTACTTC	TRBV7-8	TRBJ2-5	-	-
CASSKGGGRFLGTDTQYF	TGTGCCAGCAGCAAAGGGGGCGGGAGGTTTCTTGGCACAGATACGCAGTATTTT	TRBV9	TRBJ2-3	-	-
CASSQLAGAVHEQFF	TGCGCCAGCAGCCAATTAGCGGGAGCGGTACATGAGCAGTTCTTC	TRBV5-1	TRBJ2-1	-	TRBD2
CASSLEGQGDTQYF	TGTGCCAGCAGCTTGGAGGGACAGGGAGATACGCAGTATTTT	TRBV5-5	TRBJ2-3	-	TRBD1
CAISPGEAPYEQYF	TGTGCCATCAGCCCCGGGGAGGCCCCCTACGAGCAGTACTTC	TRBV10-3	TRBJ2-7	-	-
CASSSLLGTEVHEQYF	TGTGCCAGCAGCTCTCTCCTAGGGACAGAGGTTCACGAGCAGTACTTC	TRBV7-6	TRBJ2-7	-	TRBD1
CASKIGGGVYGYTF	TGTGCCAGCAAAATCGGCGGGGGTGTCTATGGCTACACCTTC	TRBV6-5	TRBJ1-2	-	-
CASSYMLAGPYTDTQYF	TGTGCCAGCAGCTACATGCTAGCGGGACCCTACACAGATACGCAGTATTTT	TRBV7-9	TRBJ2-3	-	TRBD2